Listed here are 22 T cell receptor beta chains from one sample, sequenced in a study of T cell responses to AZD1222 COVID-19 vaccine. The assay was immunoSEQ multiplex PCR, and TCRdb's table has in-frame clones only and misses some. Of under 140,000 clones in the sample, nearly 90% are singletons; the top ten hold about 3.3%. Sample: peripheral blood, taken on day 0 of AZD1222 vaccination. The receptors shown here come from an adult in good health.

The chain links TRBV24-1 to TRBJ2-1, with D uncertain. The CDR3 is 13 amino acids. The germline gives CDR1 KGHDR, CDR2 SFDVKD. Trimming shortened V by 4 bases and J by 4 bases, and 7 bases separated the two germline ends. CDR3 protein: CATSDSSYNEQFF. CDR3 DNA sequence: TGTGCCACCAGTGACTCCTCGTACAATGAGCAGTTCTTC.

This chain connects TRBV19 to TRBJ2-7, with D perhaps matching TRBD2 (5 bases). Germline V gene lookup returns CDR1 LNHDA and CDR2 SQIVND (reference sequence). The CDR3 consists of 13 residues. V was cut by 3 bases and J by 2 bases, with 8 bases left in between. In DNA, the CDR3 is TGTGCCAGTAGTATGACGGGAACCTACGAGCAGTACTTC. The encoded protein is CASSMTGTYEQYF.

This rearrangement joins TRBV7-9 to TRBJ1-2; D is possibly TRBD1 (5 bases). Germline values: CDR1 SEHNR, CDR2 FQNEAQ (reference sequence). CDR3 length equals 12 residues. V was shortened by 6 bases and J by 7 bases, with 12 bases between the two germline ends. The CDR3 reads CASRETEAGYTF. For the CDR3, the DNA is TGTGCCAGCAGGGAGACAGAGGCTGGCTACACCTTC.

The chain links TRBV7-2 to TRBJ1-2; 11 positions match TRBD1. Trimming at V came to 4 bases and at J to 8 bases, leaving 6 bases not matched to a gene. Germline V gene lookup returns CDR1 SGHTA and CDR2 FQGNSA. The CDR3 is 14 amino acids. The CDR3 sequence: CASSSIRTGGGYTF. The CDR3 nucleotides are TGTGCCAGCAGCTCGATTCGGACAGGGGGCGGCTACACCTTC.

The count of this clone is one. V and J are TRBV5-1 and TRBJ1-5, with D maybe TRBD1 (5 bases). Trimming took off 0 bases at V and 2 bases at J, with 12 bases between the two ends. From germline, CDR1 is SGHRS and CDR2 YFSETQ. The CDR3 covers 16 residues. This chain's CDR3 is CASSLELQDGNQPQHF. The CDR3 DNA sequence: TGCGCCAGCAGCTTGGAGTTACAGGACGGCAATCAGCCCCAGCATTTT.

The V gene is TRBV5-1, the J gene TRBJ1-1, with 7 bases fitting TRBD1. This CDR3 has 14 amino acids. J lost 10 bases, V lost 4 bases, and 13 bases had no gene match. The germline CDR1 and CDR2 sequences are SGHRS and YFSETQ. The CDR3 nucleotides read TGCGCCAGCAGCCCCATGCGACAGGGACTGGGAGCTTTCTTT. Amino acids: CASSPMRQGLGAFF.

The gene calls are TRBV7-2 and TRBJ1-1; D unresolved. With 5 bases removed from V and 1 base from J, the gap between germline ends came to 14 bases. The germline V gene has CDR1 SGHTA and CDR2 FQGNSA. This CDR3 comprises 15 residues. The CDR3 loop reads CASSLSPVSNTEAFF. The CDR3 DNA reads TGTGCCAGCAGCCTCTCACCCGTCTCGAACACTGAAGCTTTCTTT.

The chain has TRBV4-1 and TRBJ1-6, with D perhaps TRBD1 (5 bases). The CDR3 sequence is 19 residues long. Deletions cut 1 base from V and 9 bases from J, with 25 bases between. Germline CDR1 reads MGHRA; CDR2 reads YSYEKL. The CDR3 here is CASSQVPGGLQGSGSPLHF. The CDR3 DNA reads TGCGCCAGCAGCCAAGTCCCCGGCGGCCTGCAGGGTTCGGGTTCACCCCTCCACTTT.

CDR3 bases: TGTGCCAGCAGCCCCGGAAAGCAGAACACTGAAGCTTTCTTT. It translates to CASSPGKQNTEAFF. The chain joins TRBV13 to TRBJ1-1; D remains ambiguous. The CDR3 runs 14 residues. CDR1 and CDR2 (germline): PRHDT, FYEKMQ (reference sequence). V dropped 5 bases and J dropped 1 base, with 11 bases sitting between them.

The chain links TRBV10-3 to TRBJ2-1; TRBD2 matches at 8 bases. CDR1 is ENHRY and CDR2 is SYGVKD in the germline V gene. V trimming: 3 bases; J trimming: 6 bases; junction bases outside the gene matches: 10. This CDR3 contains 16 residues. As DNA, the CDR3 is TGTGCCATCAGTGAAAATAGCGGGATGAGTACCAATGAGCAGTTCTTC. Protein: CAISENSGMSTNEQFF.

In its sample, this clone was seen once. The rearrangement links TRBV27 to TRBJ1-5; D uncertain. Germline CDR1 and CDR2: MNHEY and SMNVEV (reference sequence). The CDR3 is made up of 13 amino acids. The V gene lost 2 bases and the J gene lost 5 bases, with 7 bases spanning the gap. The CDR3 sequence is CASSLRVHQPQHF. CDR3 nucleotide sequence: TGTGCCAGCAGTTTAAGGGTACATCAGCCCCAGCATTTT.

The chain is built from TRBV11-2 and TRBJ2-3; D possibly corresponds to TRBD2 (6 bases). This CDR3 contains 15 residues. V lost 4 bases and J 9 bases, leaving 20 bases between the germline ends. Germline values: CDR1 SGHAT, CDR2 FQNNGV. CDR3 nucleotides: TGTGCCAGCAGCTCAAGGGCCAGGGAGGAGGAGACGCAGTATTTT. This encodes CASSSRAREEETQYF.

This clone came up once. The chain is built from TRBV18 and TRBJ1-1, with D tentatively TRBD1 (5 bases). Germline V gene data show CDR1 as KGHSH and CDR2 as LQKENI. V lost 3 bases to trimming and J lost 1 base, with 12 bases between them. CDR3 length: 15 residues. DNA of the CDR3: TGTGCCAGCTCACCGGGGATGGGGGAGAACACTGAAGCTTTCTTT. Its translation is CASSPGMGENTEAFF.

The genes are TRBV2 and TRBJ1-2; D is perhaps TRBD1 (6 bases). The germline V gene encodes CDR1 SNHLY and CDR2 FYNNEI. There are 11 residues in the CDR3. With 7 bases removed from V and 4 bases from J, the gap between germline ends came to 7 bases. For the CDR3, the DNA is TGTGCCAGCACAGGGGTCTATGGCTACACCTTC. This codes for CASTGVYGYTF.

CDR3 bases: TGTGCCAGCAGCATACCGGGATATAATTTTCACCGCTCCTACGAGCAGTACTTC. It codes for CASSIPGYNFHRSYEQYF. The genes are TRBV7-3 and TRBJ2-7, with a tentative D call TRBD2 (5 bases). V shed 5 bases and J shed 0 bases, with 23 bases lying between them. Per the germline V gene, CDR1 is SGHTA and CDR2 is FQGTGA. This CDR3 has 18 amino acids. Supplemented by reference TRBV7-3 and TRBJ2-7, the full variable domain reads GAGVSQTPSNKVTEKGKYVELRCDPISGHTALYWYRQSLGQGPEFLIYFQGTGAADDSGLPNDRFFAVRPEGSVSTLKIQRTERGDSAVYLCASSIPGYNFHRSYEQYFGPGTRLTVT.

The CDR3 loop reads CAISDRGTGLYEQYF. CDR3 sequence (DNA): TGTGCCATCAGTGATAGAGGGACAGGGTTATACGAGCAGTACTTC. The chain links TRBV10-3 to TRBJ2-7; 9 positions agree with TRBD1. CDR3 length: 15 residues. V gave up 3 bases and J gave up 4 bases; unmatched junction bases: 7. Germline V CDR1 and CDR2: ENHRY, SYGVKD.

The CDR3 DNA reads as TGTGCCAGCAGTTACTTCACCACCGGGGAGCTGTTTTTT. Protein: CASSYFTTGELFF. This chain connects TRBV6-5 to TRBJ2-2; no definite D call. The CDR3 is 13 amino acids. Germline lookup yields CDR1 MNHEY and CDR2 SVGAGI. V dropped 1 base and J dropped 4 bases, with 4 bases sitting between them.

The chain uses TRBV7-3 and TRBJ2-2; possible D gene TRBD2, 7 bases. V lost 1 base and J 2 bases, leaving 11 bases between the germline ends. This CDR3 spans 16 amino acids. Germline loops: CDR1 SGHTA, CDR2 FQGTGA. CDR3 DNA sequence: TGTGCCAGCAGCTTAAACGGGGGGCTTAACACCGGGGAGCTGTTTTTT. This sequence encodes CASSLNGGLNTGELFF.

The rearrangement uses TRBV5-4 and TRBJ2-7; 8 positions agree with TRBD1. V gave up 2 bases and J gave up 1 base; unmatched junction bases: 5. This CDR3 is built from 15 residues. Germline-derived CDR1 and CDR2 are SGHNT and YYREEE (reference sequence). This chain's CDR3 is CASSFLGQGSYEQYF. CDR3 DNA: TGTGCCAGCAGCTTCCTTGGACAGGGTTCCTACGAGCAGTACTTC.

This sequence joins TRBV19 and TRBJ1-2, with TRBD1 matching 7 bases. CDR1 is LNHDA, CDR2 SQIVND, per germline (reference sequence). V lost 5 bases, J lost 4 bases, and 7 bases stayed unmatched. CDR3 length: 14 amino acids. The CDR3 loop is CASSAQGFAYGYTF. The CDR3 nucleotides read TGTGCCAGTAGTGCACAGGGGTTCGCCTATGGCTACACCTTC. Full variable domain (missing parts from reference TRBV19 and TRBJ1-2): DGGITQSPKYLFRKEGQNVTLSCEQNLNHDAMYWYRQDPGQGLRLIYYSQIVNDFQKGDIAEGYSVSREKKESFPLTVTSAQKNPTAFYLCASSAQGFAYGYTFGSGTRLTVV.

This chain connects TRBV18 to TRBJ2-7; 7 bases align to TRBD1. Germline V CDR1 and CDR2: KGHSH, LQKENI. The CDR3 extends over 16 amino acids. Trimming at V came to 6 bases and at J to 0 bases, leaving 11 bases not matched to a gene. The CDR3 protein is CASSKGAPSLSYEQYF. The CDR3 DNA sequence: TGTGCCAGCTCCAAGGGGGCCCCCAGCCTCTCCTACGAGCAGTACTTC.

The chain has TRBV7-9 and TRBJ2-7; 8 bases map to TRBD1. V lost 3 bases, J lost 0 bases, and 4 bases stayed unmatched. This CDR3 comprises 15 residues. Germline CDR1 is SEHNR and CDR2 is FQNEAQ (reference sequence). CDR3 sequence reads: CASSLDRDLSYEQYF. As DNA, the CDR3 is TGTGCCAGCAGCTTGGACAGGGACCTCTCCTACGAGCAGTACTTC.